This section outlines one T cell receptor (beta chain) sequence together with its context. Its cognate antigen has yet to be identified. Nothing much larger sits one base from this clone, and base qualities are not available. Every donor was a healthy Caucasian. The researchers also sequenced three unrelated adults who were not twins: a male aged 18 to 29, a male aged 50 to 60, and a female aged 50 to 60. Miltenyi CD45RO+ enrichment and human naive T-cell isolation kits were used to isolate memory (CD45RO+) and naive T cells from PBMC. The CDR3 spans 16 residues, from the cysteine through the phenylalanine. Only the CDR3 portion is preserved as DNA: 48 bases, with reading frame beginning at the first base. The germline V gene supplies CDR1 SQVTM and CDR2 ANQGSEA. V is trimmed back by 0 bases and J by 6 bases, and the junction contains 9 bases that no gene match accounts for. The data stem from a study of identical twins (dated by TCRdb to between 2015 and 2016). Broadly, across the study: TCR alpha and beta repertoires from monozygotic twins, unrelated adults of various ages and cord blood were deep-sequenced to test whether fetal clonotypes persist. To rule out contamination, replicate twin experiments were performed at different times with different library preparation protocols. What the research found in general, with its limitations: Out-of-frame TCR alpha sequences shared between twins showed an excess of low generation-probability sequences compared with coincidental sharing between unrelated individuals. Because the same donors could not be followed over many years, the conclusions relied on cross-sectional statistical analysis. A weaker excess of twin sharing was found in beta out-of-frame sequences because the signal-to-noise ratio was lowered by fewer shared sequences. In monozygotic twins, out-of-frame TCR alpha sharing was systematically underestimated by recombination models, although the models agreed with sharing between unrelated individuals. Invariant T cells such as MAIT and iNKT could partly confound zero-insertion analyses, though diverse VJ usage argued against this for most clonotypes. Abundant cord blood beta clonotypes had fewer insertions, young adult naive repertoires showed a similar but weaker trend, and memory repertoires showed no such trend.

Preparation of the library involved 5' RACE. Sequencing instrument: Illumina HiSeq 2000. Template switching added a universal primer binding site, and the final cDNA carried a unique molecular identifier that allowed TCR cDNA molecules to be counted accurately. Specific primers in the conserved constant-segment region were used to synthesize first-strand cDNA for TCR alpha and beta chains. To control for contamination, every cDNA library was double barcoded, receiving both a SMART-Mk sample barcode and Illumina barcodes. TruSeq adapter sequences along with Illumina sample barcodes were introduced in two successive PCR steps. TCR alpha and beta cDNA libraries were sequenced on the Illumina HiSeq platform with custom primers. As for the original processing: Raw reads were processed with MiGEC to extract unique molecular identifiers, and MiXCR was used to determine CDR3 positions. Recombination models were inferred per individual with the repgenHMM and IGoR tools using an EM algorithm. The analysis of shared clonotypes was done with the tcR package in R, with sharing normalized by the product of cloneset sizes. Out-of-frame nonproductive sequences were analyzed to study raw recombination free of thymic and clonal selection effects. Through fastp at Q25 and MiXCR, TCRdb rebuilt clones from the public reads, retaining in-frame beta chains. Identical CDR3 protein sequences are pooled into one entry, listed with their most common genes and DNA. The V and J calls, along with clone size, are taken from TCRdb and not from the paper's own processing. The sample has 420,000 or so distinct CDR3 sequences on record, 15% to 20% of them singletons. Together, the top ten hold 12% of the sample.

The sequence was obtained from a man aged 50 or older in good health. The rearranged chain carries TRBV29-1 and TRBJ2-3; 10 bases in the junction line up with TRBD2. Source material: naive T cells sorted from blood. The label giving this sample's cell subset or site can be read as: cells isolated with a human naive T-cell isolation kit. In nucleotides, the sequence is TGCAGCGTTGAAGAGGGGGTAGCGGGAGGATGGGATACGCAGTATTTT. The translation is CSVEEGVAGGWDTQYF.